This T cell receptor beta chain was sequenced for a study of CD8 T cells in Susac syndrome. Trimming shortened V by 1 base and J by 3 bases, and 10 bases separated the two germline ends. The CDR3 runs 14 residues. CDR1 and CDR2 (germline): SGHTA, FQGTGA. Sequencing of TCR beta was performed on blood CD8+ and CD4+ T cells. RNA totalling roughly 0.45 to 1 ug underwent reverse transcription with random hexamers. The method of amplification for TCR beta CDR3 was immunoSEQ multiplex PCR, covering 54 Vbeta and 13 Jbeta. Via MiXCR, TCRdb re-called the immunoSEQ multiplex PCR reads, giving one row per CDR3 protein. Of about 280,000 distinct CDR3 sequences listed, approximately 84% are singletons.

This clonotype originated in a human donor with multiple sclerosis. Sequencing was performed on CD8+ T cells from PBMCs. The chain is built from TRBV7-3 and TRBJ2-7; tentatively, D is TRBD1 (6 bases). In DNA, the CDR3 is TGTGCCAGCAGCTTAATAGGGGGTAGCTACGAGCAGTACTTC. This gives the protein CASSLIGGSYEQYF. Full variable domain (rest looked up from reference TRBV7-3 and TRBJ2-7): GAGVSQTPSNKVTEKGKYVELRCDPISGHTALYWYRQSLGQGPEFLIYFQGTGAADDSGLPNDRFFAVRPEGSVSTLKIQRTERGDSAVYLCASSLIGGSYEQYFGPGTRLTVT.